A single sample gave rise to the 21 T cell receptor beta chains below, sequenced in a study of blood T cells in healthy people across ages. Sample-barcoded 5' priming and a J-beta primer mix drove a second PCR of roughly 7 to 11 cycles. MiXCR was run by TCRdb on the 5' RACE reads, yielding one entry per CDR3 protein. The table has about 930,000 distinct CDR3 sequences, almost 30% seen once. The same specimen was also included in a second study, on T cells of mothers and their children.

Sequencing input: blood. These receptors all come from a woman aged 40 to 50 in good health.

This clonotype was counted a single time. The junction does not match germline at one end; this may be a read error. The chain employs TRBV4-3 and TRBJ2-2; D remains ambiguous. The CDR3 has 16 residues. Germline CDR1 reads LGHNA; CDR2 reads YSLEER. CDR3 residues: CANSQEVVVNTGELFF. The CDR3 nucleotides are TGCGCCAACAGCCAAGAAGTGGTAGTTAACACCGGGGAGCTGTTTTTT.

This clonotype was counted a few times. This chain joins TRBV14 and TRBJ2-1; TRBD2 aligns across 11 bases. CDR1 and CDR2 (germline): SGHDN, FVKESK. V shed 5 bases, J shed 4 bases, and the junction held 10 bases outside the gene matches. The CDR3 loop spans 17 amino acids. The DNA for the CDR3 is TGTGCCAGCAGCTCACACTTAACTAGCGGGGGTTACAATGAGCAGTTCTTC. Translating it yields CASSSHLTSGGYNEQFF.

This clonotype was observed at least ten times. One end of the junction fails to match germline, which may point to a read error. The rearrangement uses TRBV5-1 and TRBJ2-5; no firm D call. CDR1 and CDR2 (germline): SGHRS, YFSETQ. CDR3 size: 13 residues. CDR3 protein: CASSSGSQETQYF. The CDR3 nucleotides are TGTGCCAGCAGCTCGGGCAGTCAAGAGACCCAGTACTTC.

This clonotype showed up many times. Given a much more abundant clone one base away, this may be a read error. The rearrangement links TRBV4-1 to TRBJ1-1, with 9 bases identical to TRBD1. V gave up 1 base and J gave up 10 bases; unmatched junction bases: 13. The length of the CDR3 is 16 residues. Germline CDR1 and CDR2: MGHRA and YSYEKL. The CDR3 sequence: CASSQAGTGSCRGAFF. The CDR3 nucleotides are TGCGCCAGCAGCCAAGCCGGGACAGGGTCTTGTCGTGGAGCTTTCTTT.

This clonotype was found a few times. The CDR3 DNA is TGTGCCAGCACCCGGGACAGCCTTAGCAATCAGCCCCAGCATTTT. Amino acid sequence: CASTRDSLSNQPQHF. This chain connects TRBV7-2 to TRBJ1-5; TRBD1 matches 7 bases. Germline V CDR1 and CDR2: SGHTA, FQGNSA. The V segment lost 7 bases and the J segment 0 bases; nucleotides outside the gene matches: 6. The CDR3 is 15 residues long.

V is TRBV27 and J is TRBJ2-5; possible D gene TRBD2, 6 bases. The CDR3 runs to 15 residues. Germline CDR1 and CDR2: MNHEY and SMNVEV (reference sequence). Deletions cut 8 bases from V and 4 bases from J, with 20 bases between. In nucleotides, the CDR3 is TGTGCCAGCCTCAGTTGGACCGGGGGTAGAGAGACCCAGTACTTC. Translated: CASLSWTGGRETQYF.

A remark on this clonotype: Given a much more abundant clone one base away, this may be a read error. This sequence joins TRBV12-3 or TRBV12-4 and TRBJ1-5; D gene uncertain. This CDR3 is 15 amino acids long. The V and J ends lost 3 bases and 5 bases respectively, with 14 bases between them. CDR3 DNA sequence: TGTGCCAGCAGTTTTCGGGGTACCGTTTATCAGCCCCAGCATTTT. This translates into CASSFRGTVYQPQHF.

V is TRBV6-2 or TRBV6-3 and J is TRBJ2-2, with D possibly TRBD2 on 5 matching bases. Germline V CDR1 and CDR2: MNHEY, SVGEGT. V was clipped by 5 bases and J by 4 bases, with 14 bases between them. This CDR3 is 15 amino acids long. CDR3 DNA: TGTGCCAGCAGTCCGGACGGACTTATCACCGGGGAGCTGTTTTTT. Its translation is CASSPDGLITGELFF.

As for this clonotype: A junction end diverges from the germline sequence, so it may reflect a read error. The chain has TRBV27 and TRBJ1-5; a weak D match, TRBD1 (5 bases). Germline V gene lookup returns CDR1 MNHEY and CDR2 SMNVEV (reference sequence). This CDR3 contains 15 residues. In DNA form, the CDR3 reads TGTGCCAGCAGTCAGACAGCACTTAGCAATCAGCCCCGGCATTTT. Residues: CASSQTALSNQPRHF.

Many counts were recorded for this clonotype. The chain is built from TRBV6-2 or TRBV6-3 and TRBJ2-1; D is unresolved. Trimming pared 7 bases from V and 0 bases from J, leaving 16 bases between. The CDR3 runs to 16 residues. Germline V gene lookup returns CDR1 MNHEY and CDR2 SVGEGT. In nucleotides, the CDR3 is TGTGCCAGCACATCTGGGCAGGTGAGCTCCTACAATGAGCAGTTCTTC. It specifies CASTSGQVSSYNEQFF.

J is TRBJ2-1 and V is TRBV2, with 7 positions matching TRBD2. V lost 10 bases to trimming and J lost 1 base; unmatched junction nucleotides: 7. The CDR3 has 14 amino acids. Germline CDR1 and CDR2: SNHLY and FYNNEI. CDR3 protein: CATQLALSYNEQFF. In nucleotides, the CDR3 is TGTGCCACCCAACTAGCGCTGTCCTACAATGAGCAGTTCTTC.

About this clonotype: A much larger clone differs by one base, so this may be a read error. V gene TRBV20-1 combines with J gene TRBJ2-3; 7 nucleotides align to TRBD2. Trimming removed 3 bases from V and 4 bases from J; junction bases left unmatched: 10. The CDR3 is 15 amino acids. Germline V CDR1 and CDR2: DFQATT, SNEGSKA (reference sequence). In DNA, the CDR3 is TGCAGTGCTAGTGGAGGGGAGGGAGGAGCAGATACGCAGTATTTT. This translates into CSASGGEGGADTQYF.

This clonotype was found many times. The rearrangement uses TRBV6-4 and TRBJ2-3; 8 nucleotides line up with TRBD2. The CDR3 covers 15 residues. V trimming: 4 bases; J trimming: 3 bases; junction bases outside the gene matches: 6. CDR1 and CDR2 (germline): MRHNA, SNTAGT. The CDR3 loop reads CASSASSGGTDTQYF. Here the CDR3 DNA reads TGTGCCAGCAGTGCATCCAGCGGGGGTACAGATACGCAGTATTTT.

In its sample, this clonotype was seen a few times. The gene calls are TRBV27 and TRBJ2-1, with TRBD1 matching 12 bases. Germline trimming cut 5 bases from V and 8 bases from J; bases unmatched to any gene: 10. Germline V gene sequence: CDR1 MNHEY, CDR2 SMNVEV (reference sequence). The CDR3 runs to 16 residues. The CDR3, as DNA: TGTGCCAGCAGTCTCCGTTGGGGACAGGGGGCTGATGAGCAGTTCTTC. Translating it yields CASSLRWGQGADEQFF.

This clonotype was counted between two and nine times. This rearrangement joins TRBV28 to TRBJ1-3; the D gene is possibly TRBD1 (5 bases). This CDR3 has 15 residues. The V gene lost 5 bases and the J gene lost 0 bases, with 11 bases spanning the gap. Germline V gene lookup returns CDR1 MDHEN and CDR2 SYDVKM. This chain's CDR3 is CASSEQGISGNTIYF. The DNA of the CDR3 is TGTGCCAGCAGTGAGCAGGGTATCTCTGGAAACACCATATATTTT.

Many counts were recorded for this clonotype. The chain joins TRBV18 to TRBJ2-5; tentatively, D is TRBD1 (6 bases). The ends were cut back, 1 base at V and 4 bases at J, with 7 bases in the middle. CDR1 is KGHSH, CDR2 LQKENI, per germline. CDR3 length equals 13 residues. CDR3 nucleotides: TGTGCCAGCTCACCACGGGGGCCAGAGACCCAGTACTTC. It encodes CASSPRGPETQYF. Using reference TRBV18 and TRBJ2-5 for the parts outside the CDR3, the full variable domain is NAGVMQNPRHLVRRRGQEARLRCSPMKGHSHVYWYRQLPEEGLKFMVYLQKENIIDESGMPKERFSAEFPKEGPSILRIQQVVRGDSAAYFCASSPRGPETQYFGPGTRLLVL.

V is TRBV6-5 and J is TRBJ1-1; tentative D call: TRBD1 (5 bases). With 2 bases removed from V and 5 bases from J, the gap between germline ends came to 15 bases. The CDR3 sequence is 15 residues long. Germline CDR1 reads MNHEY; CDR2 reads SVGAGI. The CDR3 spells CASSYRAGRRTEAFF. CDR3 sequence (DNA): TGTGCCAGCAGTTACAGGGCAGGGCGTCGGACTGAAGCTTTCTTT.

V gene TRBV20-1 combines with J gene TRBJ2-2; TRBD1 aligns across 7 bases. CDR1 and CDR2 (germline): DFQATT, SNEGSKA (reference sequence). J was trimmed by 6 bases and V by 6 bases; bases with no gene match: 13. The CDR3 is made up of 15 amino acids. CDR3 in DNA: TGCAGTGCCCCGCCCGAGGGGGCGTTCTCCGGGGAGCTGTTTTTT. This translates into CSAPPEGAFSGELFF.

This clonotype was observed many times. This chain links TRBV9 with TRBJ2-7; 7 bases line up with TRBD2. From germline, CDR1 is SGDLS and CDR2 YYNGEE. There are 15 residues in the CDR3. V shed 4 bases and J 6 bases; nucleotides not matched to a gene: 13. The CDR3 sequence: CASSPRLAESGEQYF. The CDR3 coding sequence is TGTGCCAGCAGCCCCCGGCTAGCGGAGTCGGGCGAGCAGTACTTC.

This clonotype was counted many times. The chain links TRBV7-2 to TRBJ2-5, with 15 bases fitting TRBD2. The CDR3 length is 18 residues. Germline V gives CDR1 SGHTA, CDR2 FQGNSA. Trimming took 5 bases from V and 5 from J; bases not matched to a gene: 12. This CDR3 reads CASSAPGLAGGRGETQYF. In nucleotides, the CDR3 is TGTGCCAGCAGCGCACCGGGACTAGCGGGGGGCAGGGGGGAGACCCAGTACTTC.

This clonotype has a single count. V and J are TRBV2 and TRBJ2-2; D may be TRBD2 (7 bases). Germline lookup yields CDR1 SNHLY and CDR2 FYNNEI. Trimming cost V 4 bases and J 3 bases, with 12 bases left between them. The CDR3 loop spans 15 amino acids. DNA of the CDR3: TGTGCCAGCAGTGGGACGGGGGGCGACACCGGGGAGCTGTTTTTT. Translated, it gives CASSGTGGDTGELFF.